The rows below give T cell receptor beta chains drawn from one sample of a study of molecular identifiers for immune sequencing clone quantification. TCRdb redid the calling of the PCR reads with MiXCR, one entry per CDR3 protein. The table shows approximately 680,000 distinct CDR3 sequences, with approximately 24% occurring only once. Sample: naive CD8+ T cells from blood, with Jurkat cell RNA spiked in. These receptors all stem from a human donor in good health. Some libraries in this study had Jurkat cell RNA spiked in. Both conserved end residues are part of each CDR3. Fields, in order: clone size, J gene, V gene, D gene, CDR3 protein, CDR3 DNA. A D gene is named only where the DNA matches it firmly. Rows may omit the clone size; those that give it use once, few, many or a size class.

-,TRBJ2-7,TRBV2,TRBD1,CASSEGDRVYEQYF,TGTGCCAGCAGTGAAGGGGACAGGGTGTACGAGCAGTACTTC
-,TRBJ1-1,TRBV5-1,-,CASSLGGSESFF,TGCGCCAGCAGCCTAGGGGGGAGCGAATCTTTCTTT
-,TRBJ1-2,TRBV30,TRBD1,CAWSPTGIYGYTF,TGTGCCTGGAGTCCGACAGGGATCTATGGCTACACCTTC
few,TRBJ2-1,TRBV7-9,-,CASSLEVDEQFF,TGTGCCAGCAGCTTAGAGGTCGATGAGCAGTTCTTC
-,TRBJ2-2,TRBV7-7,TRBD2,CASSLGLAATGELFF,TGTGCCAGCAGCTTGGGACTAGCGGCCACCGGGGAGCTGTTTTTT
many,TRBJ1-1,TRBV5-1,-,CASSPERSPDGTEAFF,TGCGCCAGCAGCCCTGAGCGGTCCCCGGATGGGACTGAAGCTTTCTTT
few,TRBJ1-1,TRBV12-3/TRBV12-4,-,CASNLQGNTEAFF,TGTGCCAGCAACCTTCAGGGGAACACTGAAGCTTTCTTT
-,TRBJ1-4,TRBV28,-,CGSSFSGQAEKLFF,TGTGGCAGCAGTTTTAGCGGGCAGGCTGAAAAACTGTTTTTT
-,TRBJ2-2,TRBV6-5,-,CASSYFWGMNTGELVF,TGTGCCAGCAGTTACTTTTGGGGGATGAACACCGGGGAGCTGGTTTTT
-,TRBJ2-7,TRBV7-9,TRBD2,CASSPASSGSHEQYF,TGTGCCAGCAGCCCCGCCTCTAGCGGGAGCCACGAGCAGTACTTC
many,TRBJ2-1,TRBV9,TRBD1,CASSATGSSYNEQFF,TGTGCCAGCAGCGCGACAGGGAGCTCCTACAATGAGCAGTTCTTC
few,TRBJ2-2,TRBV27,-,CASSWRGVTGELFF,TGTGCCAGCAGTTGGAGGGGGGTGACCGGGGAGCTGTTTTTT
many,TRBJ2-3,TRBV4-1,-,CASSHEGGADTQYF,TGCGCCAGCAGCCACGAGGGGGGGGCAGATACGCAGTATTTT
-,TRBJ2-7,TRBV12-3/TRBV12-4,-,CASSLGIGYEQYF,TGTGCCAGCAGTTTAGGTATCGGCTACGAGCAGTACTTC
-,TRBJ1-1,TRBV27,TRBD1,CASSPDRGLGTEAFF,TGTGCCAGCAGCCCCGACAGGGGGCTGGGCACTGAAGCTTTCTTT
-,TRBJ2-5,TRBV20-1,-,CSARPNRVSEETQYF,TGCAGTGCTAGACCAAACAGGGTTTCGGAAGAGACCCAGTACTTC
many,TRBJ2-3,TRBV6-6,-,CASSYSPDTQYF,TGTGCCAGCAGTTACAGCCCAGATACGCAGTATTTT
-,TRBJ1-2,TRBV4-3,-,CASSHISNYGYTF,TGCGCCAGCAGCCATATAAGTAACTATGGCTACACCTTC
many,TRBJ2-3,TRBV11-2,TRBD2,CASSRLAGASTDTQYF,TGTGCCAGCAGCAGACTAGCGGGGGCAAGCACAGATACGCAGTATTTT
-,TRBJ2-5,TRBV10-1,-,CASSEGQIQETQYF,TGCGCCAGCAGTGAAGGTCAAATCCAAGAGACCCAGTACTTC
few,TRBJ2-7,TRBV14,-,CASSQDSEQYF,TGTGCCAGCAGCCAAGATTCCGAGCAGTACTTC
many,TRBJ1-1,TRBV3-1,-,CASSQVWNTEAFF,TGTGCCAGCAGCCAAGTGTGGAACACTGAAGCTTTCTTT
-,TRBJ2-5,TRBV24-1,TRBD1,CATSDRDRGETQYF,TGTGCCACCAGTGATCGCGACAGGGGAGAGACCCAGTACTTC
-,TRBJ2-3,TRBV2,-,CASSEKGTPTDTQYF,TGTGCCAGCAGTGAAAAGGGCACGCCCACAGATACGCAGTATTTT
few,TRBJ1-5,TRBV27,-,CASKLVGANQPQHF,TGTGCCAGCAAACTAGTGGGAGCCAATCAGCCCCAGCATTTT
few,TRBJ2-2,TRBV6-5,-,CASSRGVTGELFF,TGTGCCAGCAGCAGGGGTGTTACCGGGGAGCTGTTTTTT
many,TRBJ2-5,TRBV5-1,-,CASSLGTDETQYF,TGCGCCAGCAGCTTGGGTACGGACGAGACCCAGTACTTC
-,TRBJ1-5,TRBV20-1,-,CSARALQGREGNQPQHF,TGCAGTGCTAGAGCATTACAGGGCAGGGAAGGCAATCAGCCCCAGCATTTT
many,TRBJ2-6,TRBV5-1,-,CASSLPTGVNSGANVLTF,TGCGCCAGCAGCTTACCGACAGGAGTGAACTCTGGGGCCAACGTCCTGACTTTC
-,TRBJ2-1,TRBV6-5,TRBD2,CASRLLANSNEQFF,TGTGCCAGCAGATTACTAGCGAACTCTAATGAGCAGTTCTTC
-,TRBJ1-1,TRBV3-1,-,CASSQDLWGLNTEAFF,TGTGCCAGCAGCCAAGATCTCTGGGGGTTAAACACTGAAGCTTTCTTT
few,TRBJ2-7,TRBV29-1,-,CSGTQGLGYEQYF,TGCAGCGGCACACAGGGTTTGGGCTACGAGCAGTACTTC
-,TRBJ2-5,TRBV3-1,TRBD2,CASSQGTSGRVQETQYF,TGTGCCAGCAGCCAAGGGACTAGCGGGAGGGTTCAAGAGACCCAGTACTTC
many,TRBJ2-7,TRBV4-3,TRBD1,CASSQTGTGTYEQYF,TGCGCCAGCAGCCAAACCGGGACAGGGACCTACGAGCAGTACTTC
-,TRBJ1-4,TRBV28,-,CASRGGVSEKLFF,TGTGCCAGCAGGGGGGGTGTGTCTGAAAAACTGTTTTTT
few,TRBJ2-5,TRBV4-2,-,CASSGGGIWETQYF,TGTGCCAGCAGCGGGGGCGGGATATGGGAGACCCAGTACTTC
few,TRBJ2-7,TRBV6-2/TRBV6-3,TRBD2,CASSYRTSGASHEQYF,TGTGCCAGCAGTTACCGGACTAGCGGGGCCTCACACGAGCAGTACTTC
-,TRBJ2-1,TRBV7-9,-,CASSSALVGVSEQSF,TGTGCCAGCAGCTCAGCCCTTGTAGGGGTAAGCGAGCAGTCCTTC
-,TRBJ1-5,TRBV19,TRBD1,CASSIGDRGFLQPQHF,TGTGCCAGTAGTATTGGGGACAGGGGTTTTCTCCAGCCCCAGCATTTT
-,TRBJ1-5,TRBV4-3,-,CASSQDTGGLQPQHF,TGCGCCAGCAGCCAAGATACCGGGGGCCTTCAGCCCCAGCATTTT
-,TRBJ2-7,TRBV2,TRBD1,CASSGDRATYEQYF,TGTGCCAGCAGTGGGGACAGGGCCACCTACGAGCAGTACTTC
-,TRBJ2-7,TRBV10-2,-,CASSLPGPRGDEQYF,TGCGCCAGCAGTCTTCCTGGCCCACGGGGCGACGAGCAGTACTTC
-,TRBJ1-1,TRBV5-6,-,CASSFYRAPEAFF,TGTGCCAGCAGCTTTTACAGGGCCCCTGAAGCTTTCTTT
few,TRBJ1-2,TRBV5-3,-,CASTDPSTNYGYTF,TGTGCCAGCACGGACCCGAGCACTAACTATGGCTACACCTTC
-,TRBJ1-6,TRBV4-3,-,CASSQEGARTYNSPLHF,TGCGCCAGCAGCCAAGAAGGGGCCAGAACCTATAATTCACCCCTCCACTTT
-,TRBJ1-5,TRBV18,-,CASSPPVVPDSPGPWGQPQHF,TGTGCCAGCTCACCACCGGTGGTCCCCGATTCACCGGGACCCTGGGGTCAGCCCCAGCATTTT
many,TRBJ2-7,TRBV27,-,CASAGPSYEQYF,TGTGCCAGCGCCGGGCCCTCCTACGAGCAGTACTTC
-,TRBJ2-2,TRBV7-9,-,CASSTPSVANTGELFF,TGTGCCAGCAGCACACCTAGCGTTGCGAACACCGGGGAGCTGTTTTTT
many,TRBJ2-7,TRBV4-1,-,CASSQGLSYPYEQYF,TGCGCCAGCAGCCAAGGTCTGTCCTACCCCTACGAGCAGTACTTC
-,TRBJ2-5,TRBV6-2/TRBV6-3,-,CASRDAVPGLQEPQYF,TGTGCCAGCAGGGACGCCGTACCAGGACTCCAAGAGCCCCAGTACTTC
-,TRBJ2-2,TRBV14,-,CASSQDLAAAGELFF,TGTGCCAGCAGCCAAGATTTGGCAGCTGCCGGGGAGCTGTTTTTT
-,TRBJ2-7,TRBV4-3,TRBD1,CASSQRTGFPYEQYF,TGCGCCAGCAGCCAGCGGACAGGCTTCCCCTACGAGCAGTACTTC
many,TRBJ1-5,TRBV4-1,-,CASSPAYGVNQPQHF,TGCGCCAGCAGCCCGGCCTACGGGGTCAATCAGCCCCAGCATTTT